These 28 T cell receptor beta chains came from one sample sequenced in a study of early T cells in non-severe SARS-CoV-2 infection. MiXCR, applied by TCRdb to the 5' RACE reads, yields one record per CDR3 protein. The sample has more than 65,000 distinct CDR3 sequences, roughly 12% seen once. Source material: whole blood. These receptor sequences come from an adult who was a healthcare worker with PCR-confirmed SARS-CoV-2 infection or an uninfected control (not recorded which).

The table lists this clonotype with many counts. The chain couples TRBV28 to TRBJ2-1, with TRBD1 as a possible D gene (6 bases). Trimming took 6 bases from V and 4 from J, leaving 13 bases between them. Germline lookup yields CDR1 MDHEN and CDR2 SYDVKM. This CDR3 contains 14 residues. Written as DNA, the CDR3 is TGTGCCAGCAGGACTTCAACAGGGTACAATGAGCAGTTCTTC. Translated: CASRTSTGYNEQFF.

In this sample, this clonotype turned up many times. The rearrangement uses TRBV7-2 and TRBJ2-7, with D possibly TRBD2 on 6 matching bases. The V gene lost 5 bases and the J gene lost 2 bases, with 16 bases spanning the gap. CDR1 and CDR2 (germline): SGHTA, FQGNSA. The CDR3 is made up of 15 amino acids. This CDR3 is CASSRGADIPYEQYF. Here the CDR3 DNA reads TGTGCCAGCAGCCGCGGGGCAGACATCCCCTACGAGCAGTACTTC.

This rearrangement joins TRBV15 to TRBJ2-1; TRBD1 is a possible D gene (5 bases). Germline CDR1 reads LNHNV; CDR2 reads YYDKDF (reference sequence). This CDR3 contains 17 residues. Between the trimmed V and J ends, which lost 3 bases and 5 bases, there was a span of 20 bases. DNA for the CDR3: TGTGCCACCAGCAGCTCACCCACAGGCAGGGTGGACAATGAGCAGTTCTTC. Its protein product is CATSSSPTGRVDNEQFF.

In DNA form, the CDR3 reads TGTGCCAGCAGCTTAGTACGGGAGGGCACAGATACGCAGTATTTT. Protein product: CASSLVREGTDTQYF. The V gene is TRBV7-9, the J gene TRBJ2-3; 7 bases agree with TRBD2. With 1 base clipped from V and 1 base from J, the junction kept 2 bases outside the gene matches. The germline gives CDR1 SEHNR, CDR2 FQNEAQ (reference sequence). This CDR3 is built from 15 residues.

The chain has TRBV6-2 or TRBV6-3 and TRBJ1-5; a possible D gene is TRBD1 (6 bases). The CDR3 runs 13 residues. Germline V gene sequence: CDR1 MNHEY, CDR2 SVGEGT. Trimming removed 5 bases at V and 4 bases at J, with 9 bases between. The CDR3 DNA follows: TGTGCCAGCAGTCCACAGGGAAATCAGCCCCAGCATTTT. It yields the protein CASSPQGNQPQHF.

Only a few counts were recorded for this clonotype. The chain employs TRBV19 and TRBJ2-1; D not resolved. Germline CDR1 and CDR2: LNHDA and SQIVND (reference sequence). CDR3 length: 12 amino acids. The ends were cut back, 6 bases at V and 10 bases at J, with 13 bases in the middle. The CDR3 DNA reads TGTGCCAGTAGCACCAACGGGCGGGAGCAGTTCTTC. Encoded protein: CASSTNGREQFF.

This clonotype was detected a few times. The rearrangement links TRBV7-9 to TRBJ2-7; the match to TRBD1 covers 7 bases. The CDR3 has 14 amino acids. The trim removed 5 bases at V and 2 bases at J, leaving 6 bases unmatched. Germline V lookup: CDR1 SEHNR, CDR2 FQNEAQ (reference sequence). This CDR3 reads CASSARDSPYEQYF. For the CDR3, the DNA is TGTGCCAGCAGCGCCCGGGACAGCCCCTACGAGCAGTACTTC.

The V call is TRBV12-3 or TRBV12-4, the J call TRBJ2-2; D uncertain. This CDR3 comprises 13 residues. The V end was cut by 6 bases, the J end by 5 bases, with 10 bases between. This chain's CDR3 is CASRPDRTGELFF. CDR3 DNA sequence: TGTGCCAGCAGACCCGATCGGACCGGGGAGCTGTTTTTT.

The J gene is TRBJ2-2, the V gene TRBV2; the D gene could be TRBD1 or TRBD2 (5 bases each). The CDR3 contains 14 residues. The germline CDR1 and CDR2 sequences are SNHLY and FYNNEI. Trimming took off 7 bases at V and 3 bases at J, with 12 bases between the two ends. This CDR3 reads CASKGREYTGELFF. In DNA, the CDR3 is TGTGCCAGCAAGGGCAGGGAGTACACCGGGGAGCTGTTTTTT.

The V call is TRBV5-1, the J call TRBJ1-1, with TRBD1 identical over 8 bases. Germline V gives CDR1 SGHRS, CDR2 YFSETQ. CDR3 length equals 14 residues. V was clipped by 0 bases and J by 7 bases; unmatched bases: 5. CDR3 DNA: TGCGCCAGCAGCTTGGCTGACAGGGGAGGTGAAGCTTTCTTT. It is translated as CASSLADRGGEAFF.

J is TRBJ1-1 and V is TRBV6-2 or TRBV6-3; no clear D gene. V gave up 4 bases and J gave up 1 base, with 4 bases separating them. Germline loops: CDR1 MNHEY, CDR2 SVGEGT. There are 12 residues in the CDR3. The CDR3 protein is CASSLENTEAFF. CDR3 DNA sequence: TGTGCCAGCAGTTTAGAGAACACTGAAGCTTTCTTT.

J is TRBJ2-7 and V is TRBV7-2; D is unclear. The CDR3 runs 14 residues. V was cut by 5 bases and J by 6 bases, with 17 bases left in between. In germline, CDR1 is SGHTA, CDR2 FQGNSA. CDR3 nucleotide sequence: TGTGCCAGCAGCCAACCTCCTATGCTGGGCGAGCAGTACTTC. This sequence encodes CASSQPPMLGEQYF. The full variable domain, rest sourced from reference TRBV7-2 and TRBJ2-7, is GAGVSQSPSNKVTEKGKDVELRCDPISGHTALYWYRQSLGQGLEFLIYFQGNSAPDKSGLPSDRFSAERTGGSVSTLTIQRTQQEDSAVYLCASSQPPMLGEQYFGPGTRLTVT.

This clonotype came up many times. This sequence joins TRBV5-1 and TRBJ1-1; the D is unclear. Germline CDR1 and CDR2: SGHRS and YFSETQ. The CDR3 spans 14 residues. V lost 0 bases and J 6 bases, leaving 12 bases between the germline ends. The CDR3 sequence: CASSLARAAAEAFF. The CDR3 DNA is TGCGCCAGCAGCTTGGCCCGCGCGGCGGCTGAAGCTTTCTTT.

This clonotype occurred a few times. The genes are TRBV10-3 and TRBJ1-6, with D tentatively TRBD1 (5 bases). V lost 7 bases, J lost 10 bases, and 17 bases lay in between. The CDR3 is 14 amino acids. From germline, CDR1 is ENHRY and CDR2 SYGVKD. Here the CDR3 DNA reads TGTGCCATCATTTATCTACTACAGGAATCACCCCTCCACTTT. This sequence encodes CAIIYLLQESPLHF.

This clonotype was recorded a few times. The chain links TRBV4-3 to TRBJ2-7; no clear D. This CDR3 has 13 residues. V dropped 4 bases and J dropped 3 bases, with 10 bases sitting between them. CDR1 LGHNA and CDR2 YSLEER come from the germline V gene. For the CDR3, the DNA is TGCGCCAGCAGCCCCGAGACGGACTACGAGCAGTACTTC. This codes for CASSPETDYEQYF.

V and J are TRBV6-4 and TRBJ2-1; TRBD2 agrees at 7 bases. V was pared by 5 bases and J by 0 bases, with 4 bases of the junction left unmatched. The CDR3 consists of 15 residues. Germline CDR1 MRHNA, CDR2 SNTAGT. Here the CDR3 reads CASSLREGSYNEQFF. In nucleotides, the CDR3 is TGTGCCAGCAGTTTGAGGGAGGGCTCCTACAATGAGCAGTTCTTC.

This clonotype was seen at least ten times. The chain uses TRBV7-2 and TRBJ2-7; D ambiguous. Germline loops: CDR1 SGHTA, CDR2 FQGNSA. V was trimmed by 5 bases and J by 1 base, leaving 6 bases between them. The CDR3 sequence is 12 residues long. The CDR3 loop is CASSPVSYEQYF. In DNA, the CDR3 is TGTGCCAGCAGCCCTGTATCCTACGAGCAGTACTTC.

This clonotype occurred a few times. The CDR3 spells CAWHFGTDKYGYTF. Here the CDR3 DNA reads TGTGCCTGGCATTTCGGGACGGACAAATATGGCTACACCTTC. The chain employs TRBV30 and TRBJ1-2; D may be TRBD1 (5 bases). From germline, CDR1 is GTSNPN and CDR2 SVGIG (reference sequence). The CDR3 spans 14 residues. Trimming removed 5 bases at V and 5 bases at J, with 18 bases between.

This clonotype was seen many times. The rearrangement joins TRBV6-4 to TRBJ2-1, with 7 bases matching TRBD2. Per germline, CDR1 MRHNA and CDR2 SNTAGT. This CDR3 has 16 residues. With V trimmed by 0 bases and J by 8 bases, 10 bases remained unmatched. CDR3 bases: TGTGCCAGCAGTGACTCTAGGACTAGTAATGCCGATGAGCAGTTCTTC. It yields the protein CASSDSRTSNADEQFF.

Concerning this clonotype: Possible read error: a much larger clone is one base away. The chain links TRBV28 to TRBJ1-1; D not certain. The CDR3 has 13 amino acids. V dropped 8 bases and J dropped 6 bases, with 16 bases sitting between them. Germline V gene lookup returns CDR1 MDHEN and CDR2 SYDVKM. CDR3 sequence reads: CASGQDVWAEAFF. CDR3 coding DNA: TGTGCCAGCGGTCAGGATGTGTGGGCTGAAGCTTTCTTT.

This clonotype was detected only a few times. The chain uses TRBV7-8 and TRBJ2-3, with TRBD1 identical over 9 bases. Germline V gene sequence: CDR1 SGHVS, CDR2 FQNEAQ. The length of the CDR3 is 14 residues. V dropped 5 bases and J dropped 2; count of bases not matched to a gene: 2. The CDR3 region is CASSRDRVTDTQYF. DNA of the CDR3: TGTGCCAGCAGCCGGGACAGGGTCACAGATACGCAGTATTTT.

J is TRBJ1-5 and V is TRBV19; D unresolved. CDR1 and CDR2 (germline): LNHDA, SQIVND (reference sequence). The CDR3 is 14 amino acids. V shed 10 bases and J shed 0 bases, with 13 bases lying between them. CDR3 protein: CATYSTYSNQPQHF. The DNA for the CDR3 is TGTGCCACCTATTCAACCTATAGCAATCAGCCCCAGCATTTT.

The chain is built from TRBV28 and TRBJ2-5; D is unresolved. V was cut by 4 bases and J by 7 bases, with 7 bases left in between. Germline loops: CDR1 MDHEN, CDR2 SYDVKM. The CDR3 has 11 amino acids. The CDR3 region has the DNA TGTGCCAGCAGTTCCTCCTGGACCCAGTACTTC. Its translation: CASSSSWTQYF.

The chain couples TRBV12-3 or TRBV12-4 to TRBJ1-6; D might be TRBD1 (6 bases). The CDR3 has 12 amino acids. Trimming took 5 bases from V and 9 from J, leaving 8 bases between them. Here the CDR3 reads CASSGQFSPLHF. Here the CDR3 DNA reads TGTGCCAGCAGTGGACAGTTTTCACCCCTCCACTTT.

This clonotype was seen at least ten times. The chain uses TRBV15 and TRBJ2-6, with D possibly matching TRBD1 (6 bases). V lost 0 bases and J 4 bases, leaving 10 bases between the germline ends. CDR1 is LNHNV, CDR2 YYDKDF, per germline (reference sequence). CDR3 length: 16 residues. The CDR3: CATSRDTGRGANVLTF. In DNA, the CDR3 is TGTGCCACCAGCAGAGATACAGGGAGAGGGGCCAACGTCCTGACTTTC. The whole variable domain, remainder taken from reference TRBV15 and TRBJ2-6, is DAMVIQNPRYQVTQFGKPVTLSCSQTLNHNVMYWYQQKSSQAPKLLFHYYDKDFNNEADTPDNFQSRRPNTSFCFLDIRSPGLGDTAMYLCATSRDTGRGANVLTFGAGSRLTVL.

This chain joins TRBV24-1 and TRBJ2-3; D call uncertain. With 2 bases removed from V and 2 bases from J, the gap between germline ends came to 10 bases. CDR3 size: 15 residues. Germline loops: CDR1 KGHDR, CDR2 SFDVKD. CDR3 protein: CATSDSSRFTDTQYF. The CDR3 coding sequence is TGTGCCACCAGTGATTCATCCAGGTTCACAGATACGCAGTATTTT.

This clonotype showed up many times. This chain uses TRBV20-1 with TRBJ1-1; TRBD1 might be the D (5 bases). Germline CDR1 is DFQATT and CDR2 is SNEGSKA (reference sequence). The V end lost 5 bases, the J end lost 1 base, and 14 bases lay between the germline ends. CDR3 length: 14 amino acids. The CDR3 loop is CSAVSDRPNTEAFF. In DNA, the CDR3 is TGCAGTGCTGTATCTGACAGACCGAACACTGAAGCTTTCTTT.

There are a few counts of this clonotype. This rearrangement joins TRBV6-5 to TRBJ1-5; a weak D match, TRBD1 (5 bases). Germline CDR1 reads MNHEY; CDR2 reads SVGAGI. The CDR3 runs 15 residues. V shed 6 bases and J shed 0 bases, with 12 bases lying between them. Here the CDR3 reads CASRPQVHSNQPQHF. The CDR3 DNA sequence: TGTGCCAGCAGACCACAGGTGCATAGCAATCAGCCCCAGCATTTT.